These 25 T cell receptor beta chains came from one sample sequenced in a study of cytomegalovirus exposure and HLA in healthy donors. Amplification used 60 Vbeta primers and 13 Jbeta primers. TCRdb's table, derived via immunoSEQ multiplex PCR, lists solely in-frame clones and lacks some. This sample yields approximately 160,000 clones, of which 80% are seen a single time; about 4.4% belongs to the top ten. Sequencing input: PBMCs. These receptors were obtained from a woman in her forties or fifties in good health and CMV-seropositive.

The rearrangement uses TRBV5-1 and TRBJ2-5; 9 nucleotides agree with TRBD2. CDR3 length: 15 residues. J gave up 4 bases and V 4 bases, and 8 bases lay outside the gene matches. The V gene's germline CDR1 is SGHRS and CDR2 YFSETQ. This CDR3 reads CASSVAGVAGETQYF. Written as DNA, the CDR3 is TGCGCCAGCAGCGTAGCGGGAGTCGCAGGAGAGACCCAGTACTTC.

The J gene is TRBJ2-7, the V gene TRBV6-5; D possibly corresponds to TRBD2 (6 bases). This CDR3 is 15 amino acids long. Trimming removed 8 bases at V and 1 base at J, with 18 bases between. CDR1 is MNHEY and CDR2 is SVGAGI in the germline V gene. DNA of the CDR3: TGTGCCAGCTCAAAGGCGCGGGACGGTTCCTACGAGCAGTACTTC. Translation: CASSKARDGSYEQYF.

The chain couples TRBV11-2 to TRBJ1-2, with 7 bases matching TRBD1. The V segment lost 5 bases and the J segment 7 bases; nucleotides outside the gene matches: 7. This CDR3 is built from 13 residues. The germline V gene encodes CDR1 SGHAT and CDR2 FQNNGV. The CDR3 spells CASSVGGNAGYTF. CDR3 DNA: TGTGCCAGCAGCGTAGGGGGCAACGCTGGCTACACCTTC. The variable domain in full, with the rest retrieved from reference TRBV11-2 and TRBJ1-2, is EAGVAQSPRYKIIEKRQSVAFWCNPISGHATLYWYQQILGQGPKLLIQFQNNGVVDDSQLPKDRFSAERLKGVDSTLKIQPAKLEDSAVYLCASSVGGNAGYTFGSGTRLTVV.

With respect to this clone: Other DNA sequences in the same sample also yield this CDR3. The V and J genes are TRBV13 and TRBJ2-7; D may be TRBD1 (6 bases). Germline CDR1 and CDR2: PRHDT and FYEKMQ (reference sequence). CDR3 length: 14 residues. Trimming removed 7 bases at V and 3 bases at J, with 16 bases between. The chain's CDR3 is CASTLRGSRYEQYF. The CDR3 region has the DNA TGTGCCAGCACCCTTAGGGGGAGTCGCTACGAGCAGTACTTC.

The J gene is TRBJ1-2, the V gene TRBV27; D might be TRBD1 (5 bases). The germline CDR1 and CDR2 sequences are MNHEY and SMNVEV (reference sequence). V lost 3 bases, J lost 0 bases, and 8 bases lay in between. The CDR3 loop spans 14 amino acids. The CDR3: CASSFQGANYGYTF. Here the CDR3 DNA reads TGTGCCAGCAGTTTCCAAGGGGCTAACTATGGCTACACCTTC.

This clone was recorded a few times. The chain links TRBV6-1 to TRBJ2-7; D call uncertain. Germline V CDR1 and CDR2: MNHNS, SASEGT. Trimming stripped 1 base from V and 2 bases from J, with 18 bases between. The CDR3 sequence is 17 residues long. The CDR3 DNA sequence: TGTGCCAGCAGTGAAGTGGGCAGAGCTTCCTTTCCCTACGAGCAGTACTTC. This translates into CASSEVGRASFPYEQYF.

The genes are TRBV4-1 and TRBJ2-7; no definite D call. The CDR3 extends over 15 amino acids. Germline loops: CDR1 MGHRA, CDR2 YSYEKL. V was trimmed by 1 base and J by 3 bases, leaving 13 bases between them. The CDR3 loop reads CASSQVLSSDYEQYF. The CDR3, as DNA: TGCGCCAGCAGCCAAGTTCTTTCCAGCGACTACGAGCAGTACTTC.

The chain links TRBV4-1 to TRBJ2-7; 7 nucleotides line up with TRBD1. CDR1 is MGHRA, CDR2 YSYEKL, per germline. The length of the CDR3 is 16 residues. V lost 1 base and J lost 0; bases outside the gene matches: 6. CDR3 in amino acids: CASSQAVGQSSYEQYF. The CDR3 DNA reads as TGCGCCAGCAGCCAAGCGGTGGGACAGAGCTCCTACGAGCAGTACTTC.

This chain uses TRBV10-3 with TRBJ2-1; TRBD1 is a possible D gene (5 bases). The V end lost 6 bases, the J end lost 2 bases, and 17 bases lay between the germline ends. In germline, CDR1 is ENHRY, CDR2 SYGVKD. The CDR3 is made up of 16 amino acids. The CDR3 region has the DNA TGTGCCATCAGCCCCTTCCAGGGAAGGGCCTACAATGAGCAGTTCTTC. Translated: CAISPFQGRAYNEQFF.

This chain connects TRBV7-9 to TRBJ2-5; 11 bases agree with TRBD2. From germline, CDR1 is SEHNR and CDR2 FQNEAQ (reference sequence). The CDR3 is 14 amino acids. V lost 4 bases to trimming and J lost 4 bases; unmatched junction nucleotides: 2. The CDR3 reads CASSSTSGVETQYF. DNA for the CDR3: TGTGCCAGCAGCTCGACTAGCGGGGTAGAGACCCAGTACTTC.

The chain couples TRBV5-8 to TRBJ2-7; D is possibly TRBD2 (6 bases). Germline values: CDR1 SGHTS, CDR2 YDEGEE. V lost 3 bases and J 4 bases, leaving 14 bases between the germline ends. The CDR3 runs 14 residues. In DNA, the CDR3 is TGTGCCAGCAGCTCGGGTAGGAGGGTGTACGAGCAGTACTTC. Protein product: CASSSGRRVYEQYF.

CDR3 coding DNA: TGTGCCAGCAGCGGACGGACAGGGATTGCTGAAGCTTTCTTT. It codes for CASSGRTGIAEAFF. The rearrangement uses TRBV9 and TRBJ1-1, with 8 bases aligning to TRBD1. Germline V CDR1 and CDR2: SGDLS, YYNGEE. V lost 3 bases, J lost 6 bases, and 7 bases stayed unmatched. The CDR3 has 14 amino acids.

Comment on this clone: Its ends do not fully match the called genes, so a read error is possible. The chain joins TRBV7-9 to TRBJ1-1, with D perhaps TRBD1 (6 bases). CDR1 SEHNR and CDR2 FQNEAQ come from the germline V gene (reference sequence). The CDR3 is made up of 14 amino acids. CDR3 nucleotides: TGTTCCAGCAGCTTATCAGGGGCGGTCACTGAAGCTTTCTTT. This sequence encodes CSSSLSGAVTEAFF.

The gene calls are TRBV5-4 and TRBJ1-3; D is unresolved. Per germline, CDR1 SGHNT and CDR2 YYREEE (reference sequence). CDR3 length equals 15 residues. Trimming removed 4 bases from V and 0 bases from J, with 11 bases in between. The CDR3 region has the DNA TGTGCCAGCAGCCTCGCCGGAGGCTCTGGAAACACCATATATTTT. Residues: CASSLAGGSGNTIYF.

The rearrangement uses TRBV18 and TRBJ2-7; D unresolved. The CDR3 runs 14 residues. The V end lost 6 bases, the J end lost 0 bases, and 12 bases lay between the germline ends. Germline CDR1 KGHSH, CDR2 LQKENI. The CDR3 nucleotides read TGTGCCAGCTCGCCCGAGGAGAGCTCCTACGAGCAGTACTTC. Protein product: CASSPEESSYEQYF.

This sequence joins TRBV4-2 and TRBJ1-1; no clear D gene. CDR1 and CDR2 (germline): LGHNA, YNFKEQ. The CDR3 extends over 13 amino acids. V was shortened by 1 base and J by 8 bases, with 11 bases between the two germline ends. The CDR3 sequence is CASSQGGDAEAFF. The DNA of the CDR3 is TGTGCCAGCAGCCAAGGCGGCGACGCCGAAGCTTTCTTT.

Worth noting for this clone: Mismatch with germline at one junction end may stem from a read error. The rearrangement joins TRBV9 to TRBJ2-3; a weak D match, TRBD2 (5 bases). The CDR3 totals 14 residues. Germline CDR1 reads SGDLS; CDR2 reads YYNGEE. As DNA, the CDR3 is TGTGCCAGCAGCGTAGGGACTTACACAAATACGCAGTATTTT. This codes for CASSVGTYTNTQYF.

This clone turned up a few times. The CDR3 is CASSVGTTTDTQYF. The DNA for the CDR3 is TGTGCCAGCAGCGTAGGGACTACTACAGATACGCAGTATTTT. This sequence joins TRBV9 and TRBJ2-3, with a weak D call TRBD2 (6 bases). V was shortened by 0 bases and J by 3 bases, with 8 bases between the two germline ends. Germline values: CDR1 SGDLS, CDR2 YYNGEE. This CDR3 is 14 amino acids long.

The chain is built from TRBV28 and TRBJ2-1; possible D gene TRBD1, 5 bases. The V gene's germline CDR1 is MDHEN and CDR2 SYDVKM. The CDR3 runs to 19 residues. V shed 8 bases and J shed 0 bases, with 26 bases lying between them. The CDR3 reads CASHPLLMGLPVSYNEQFF. In DNA form, the CDR3 reads TGTGCCAGCCACCCCCTCCTTATGGGGCTCCCTGTCTCCTACAATGAGCAGTTCTTC. Using reference TRBV28 and TRBJ2-1 for the parts outside the CDR3, the full variable domain is DVKVTQSSRYLVKRTGEKVFLECVQDMDHENMFWYRQDPGLGLRLIYFSYDVKMKEKGDIPEGYSVSREKKERFSLILESASTNQTSMYLCASHPLLMGLPVSYNEQFFGPGTRLTVL.

A few counts support this clone. The chain couples TRBV4-1 to TRBJ2-2; TRBD2 matches 16 bases. Germline V gene lookup returns CDR1 MGHRA and CDR2 YSYEKL. The CDR3 is 18 amino acids. V gave up 5 bases and J gave up 5 bases; unmatched junction bases: 8. CDR3 coding DNA: TGCGCCAGCAGCGTATCGGGACTAGCGGGGGGGCGGACCGGGGAGCTGTTTTTT. It translates to CASSVSGLAGGRTGELFF.

CDR3 in amino acids: CASSRGGLFYEQYF. The CDR3 DNA reads as TGTGCCAGCAGCAGAGGAGGCCTATTCTACGAGCAGTACTTC. The rearrangement uses TRBV6-1 and TRBJ2-7; perhaps TRBD2 as D (5 bases). This CDR3 region has 14 residues. Germline V lookup: CDR1 MNHNS, CDR2 SASEGT. Deletions cut 6 bases from V and 3 bases from J, with 15 bases between.

The chain joins TRBV6-1 to TRBJ1-5, with a possible D match to TRBD1 (6 bases). The CDR3 is made up of 15 amino acids. V was cut by 5 bases and J by 3 bases, with 14 bases left in between. Looked up from germline, CDR1 is MNHNS and CDR2 is SASEGT. CDR3 in DNA: TGTGCCAGCAGTACTATCCGGACAGTCAATCAGCCCCAGCATTTT. Translation gives CASSTIRTVNQPQHF.

This chain links TRBV5-1 with TRBJ2-7; D may be TRBD2 (5 bases). CDR3 length: 12 amino acids. Germline assignment: CDR1 SGHRS and CDR2 YFSETQ. Trimming removed 1 base at V and 6 bases at J, with 8 bases between. The CDR3, as DNA: TGCGCCAGCAGCTTGAATGCGGGCGAGCAGTACTTC. It yields the protein CASSLNAGEQYF.

J is TRBJ1-2 and V is TRBV11-2, with 8 bases fitting TRBD1. V lost 4 bases and J lost 6; bases outside the gene matches: 4. The CDR3 runs 13 residues. Per the germline V gene, CDR1 is SGHAT and CDR2 is FQNNGV. DNA of the CDR3: TGTGCCAGCAGCTCTTCGACAGGGGATGGCTACACCTTC. Its translation is CASSSSTGDGYTF. Full variable domain (outside the CDR3, taken from reference TRBV11-2 and TRBJ1-2): EAGVAQSPRYKIIEKRQSVAFWCNPISGHATLYWYQQILGQGPKLLIQFQNNGVVDDSQLPKDRFSAERLKGVDSTLKIQPAKLEDSAVYLCASSSSTGDGYTFGSGTRLTVV.

The rearrangement joins TRBV7-6 to TRBJ2-5, with D uncertain. Germline loops: CDR1 SGHVS, CDR2 FNYEAQ. There are 15 residues in the CDR3. V lost 6 bases and J lost 5, with 19 bases in between. CDR3 bases: TGTGCCAGCAGTTTTTTCGACCCAGCGCGGGAGACCCAGTACTTC. Encoded protein: CASSFFDPARETQYF.